This T cell receptor (beta chain) appears in the sequencing data of a study of beta chain features in type 1 diabetes. This clone was detected only a few times. The target antigen is unknown. The CDR3 is 13 amino acids. Trimming cost V 4 bases and J 4 bases, with 10 bases left between them. CDR1 and CDR2 (germline): SGHAT, FQNNGV. General study points: A moderate, significant TCRB CDR3 shortening appeared in type 1 diabetes across four CD4+ subsets. Insertions at VDJ junctions were less frequent in type 1 diabetes patients. These patients also deleted more nucleotides at the same junctions. A PCR bias possibly favoring shorter templates would apply equally to patients and controls.

Every bit of the isolated RNA underwent reverse transcription, so sequencing read expressed TCRB transcripts. Generated by immunoSEQ multiplex PCR, the TCRdb table keeps only in-frame clones and is missing some. The sample lists about 620,000 clones, around 15% occurring once. Sequencing input: naive CD4+ T cells from blood. The TCR sequence derives from a man younger than 30 in good health. The chain links TRBV11-2 to TRBJ2-5; a weak D match, TRBD1 (5 bases). The CDR3 coding sequence is TGTGCCAGCAGCTCCAGGGTTGGAGAGACCCAGTACTTC. This encodes CASSSRVGETQYF.